This T cell receptor beta chain was sequenced for a study of OX40 agonist ivuxolimab in advanced cancers. Study as a whole: The dose-escalation group included hepatocellular carcinoma, melanoma, renal cell carcinoma and head and neck cancer.

TCRdb's copy holds only in-frame clones and misses some; the assay was immunoSEQ multiplex PCR. In the table there are approximately 54,000 clones, approximately 90% of which are singletons. In germline, CDR1 is MNHNS, CDR2 SASEGT. The CDR3 covers 14 residues. J gave up 4 bases and V 6 bases, and 7 bases lay outside the gene matches. This clonotype was sampled from an adult with an advanced solid tumor such as melanoma, head and neck, liver or kidney cancer. The sample here was CD4+ or CD8+ T cells sorted from blood, taken in a trial of the OX40 agonist ivuxolimab. The rearrangement uses TRBV6-1 and TRBJ1-1, with 8 bases that match TRBD1. The CDR3 nucleotides are TGTGCCAGCAGCGGACAGGGTTCGGGCACTGAAGCTTTCTTT. This encodes CASSGQGSGTEAFF.